One sample yielded the 20 T cell receptor beta chains listed below, sequenced in a study of blood T cell repertoires in COVID-19. This table comes from immunoSEQ multiplex PCR, and its TCRdb copy is limited to in-frame clones, with some not included. The repertoire holds 310,000 or so clones, with over 75% as singletons. Sample: peripheral blood. The receptor set was obtained from a man in his fifties with active or convalescent COVID-19.

The V gene is TRBV7-9, the J gene TRBJ1-5; possible D gene TRBD1, 6 bases. This CDR3 has 12 amino acids. Looked up from germline, CDR1 is SEHNR and CDR2 is FQNEAQ (reference sequence). Deletions cut 8 bases from V and 7 bases from J, with 12 bases between. This chain's CDR3 is CASSRGTQPQHF. CDR3 DNA: TGTGCCAGCTCGAGGGGGACGCAGCCCCAGCATTTT.

The genes are TRBV28 and TRBJ1-1; 7 nucleotides match TRBD1. The CDR3 has 14 residues. Germline V gives CDR1 MDHEN, CDR2 SYDVKM. After removal of 3 bases from V and 7 bases from J, the junction contained 8 bases not matched to a gene. In DNA, the CDR3 is TGTGCCAGCAGTTTCGCCGACAGGGTTCATGAAGCTTTCTTT. This sequence encodes CASSFADRVHEAFF.

V gene TRBV19 combines with J gene TRBJ1-2, with 12 bases lining up with TRBD1. Germline V CDR1 and CDR2: LNHDA, SQIVND (reference sequence). After removal of 3 bases from V and 2 bases from J, the junction contained 7 bases not matched to a gene. This CDR3 region has 17 residues. CDR3 bases: TGTGCCAGTAGTATTACCGGGACAGGGGGCGTAAACTATGGCTACACCTTC. It specifies CASSITGTGGVNYGYTF.

The rearrangement joins TRBV28 to TRBJ2-3, with 7 bases fitting TRBD1. The germline CDR1 and CDR2 sequences are MDHEN and SYDVKM. This CDR3 region has 14 residues. V shed 6 bases, J shed 4 bases, and the junction held 7 bases outside the gene matches. The CDR3 nucleotides are TGTGCCAGCAGATCGCCCACAGGGGCAGATACGCAGTATTTT. This gives the protein CASRSPTGADTQYF.

The chain has TRBV28 and TRBJ2-7; TRBD2 agrees at 7 bases. CDR1 and CDR2 from the germline V gene are MDHEN and SYDVKM. This CDR3 has 15 amino acids. V shed 9 bases, J shed 2 bases, and the junction held 13 bases outside the gene matches. CDR3 sequence (DNA): TGTGCCAGTTCTCCCCGTGGGGGGGTCACCTACGAGCAGTACTTC. It codes for CASSPRGGVTYEQYF.

The chain is built from TRBV7-6 and TRBJ1-2, with D perhaps TRBD1 (6 bases). CDR3 length: 15 residues. The germline V gene encodes CDR1 SGHVS and CDR2 FNYEAQ. With 5 bases removed from V and 5 bases from J, the gap between germline ends came to 18 bases. The CDR3 DNA follows: TGTGCCAGCAGCAAAGGACAGACAGTCCTTTATGGCTACACCTTC. Its translation is CASSKGQTVLYGYTF.

The chain is built from TRBV3-1 (or the pseudogene TRBV3-2) and TRBJ1-1; D unclear. V was trimmed by 4 bases and J by 2 bases, leaving 11 bases between them. The CDR3 loop spans 14 amino acids. Germline V lookup: CDR1 LGHDT, CDR2 YNNKEL (reference sequence). The CDR3 nucleotides are TGTGCCAGCAGCCTCCGGAGCGGAAACACTGAAGCTTTCTTT. It translates to CASSLRSGNTEAFF.

This rearrangement joins TRBV6-1 to TRBJ1-1; tentatively, D is TRBD1 (5 bases). V lost 1 base and J lost 6, with 18 bases in between. The CDR3 sequence is 16 residues long. Germline V gives CDR1 MNHNS, CDR2 SASEGT. This chain's CDR3 is CASSEGLVRAGAEAFF. In DNA form, the CDR3 reads TGTGCCAGCAGTGAAGGCTTAGTCAGGGCTGGAGCTGAAGCTTTCTTT.

The rearrangement joins TRBV7-2 to TRBJ1-6; 7 bases fit TRBD1. In germline, CDR1 is SGHTA, CDR2 FQGNSA. CDR3 length equals 15 residues. The J segment lost 7 bases and the V segment lost 3 bases, leaving 6 bases of the junction unmatched. The CDR3 is CASSFGTVKNSPLHF. CDR3 DNA: TGTGCCAGCAGCTTTGGGACAGTTAAAAATTCACCCCTCCACTTT. Full variable domain (rest looked up from reference TRBV7-2 and TRBJ1-6): GAGVSQSPSNKVTEKGKDVELRCDPISGHTALYWYRQSLGQGLEFLIYFQGNSAPDKSGLPSDRFSAERTGGSVSTLTIQRTQQEDSAVYLCASSFGTVKNSPLHFGNGTRLTVT.

V usage is TRBV24-1 and J usage is TRBJ2-3, with TRBD2 identical over 15 bases. V gave up 0 bases and J gave up 3 bases; unmatched junction bases: 0. Germline CDR1 KGHDR, CDR2 SFDVKD. The CDR3 sequence is 17 residues long. CDR3 in amino acids: CATSDLGLAGGTDTQYF. The CDR3 region has the DNA TGTGCCACCAGTGATTTGGGACTAGCGGGGGGGACAGATACGCAGTATTTT.

The chain is built from TRBV28 and TRBJ2-1; possibly TRBD2 for D (6 bases). V was clipped by 11 bases and J by 2 bases, with 22 bases between them. CDR1 and CDR2 from the germline V gene are MDHEN and SYDVKM. The CDR3 has 16 amino acids. CDR3 nucleotides: TGTGCCGGCTCCCATAGCGGCCCCGGGGCCTACAATGAGCAGTTCTTC. Protein sequence: CAGSHSGPGAYNEQFF.

The J gene is TRBJ2-5, the V gene TRBV3-1 (or the pseudogene TRBV3-2), with a weak D call TRBD2 (5 bases). The CDR3 sequence is 13 residues long. Germline V gene data show CDR1 as LGHDT and CDR2 as YNNKEL (reference sequence). V shed 4 bases and J shed 5 bases, with 11 bases lying between them. The CDR3 DNA is TGTGCCAGCAGCCGTACTAGTCCGGAGACCCAGTACTTC. Residues: CASSRTSPETQYF.

The CDR3 sequence is CASSLWVSPLAAEQYF. In DNA, the CDR3 is TGTGCCAGCAGTTTATGGGTCTCCCCCCTGGCCGCCGAGCAGTACTTC. V usage is TRBV28 and J usage is TRBJ2-7; unclear D gene. This CDR3 is built from 16 residues. Germline V gene sequence: CDR1 MDHEN, CDR2 SYDVKM. Trimming took off 0 bases at V and 6 bases at J, with 18 bases between the two ends.

The rearrangement joins TRBV10-3 to TRBJ1-4, with no clear D. The CDR3 extends over 13 amino acids. Trimming stripped 11 bases from V and 5 bases from J, with 15 bases between. Germline assignment: CDR1 ENHRY and CDR2 SYGVKD. This chain's CDR3 is CAVARTENEKLFF. The CDR3 region has the DNA TGTGCCGTGGCCCGGACTGAAAATGAAAAACTGTTTTTT.

The chain combines TRBV7-9 with TRBJ2-5; tentative D call: TRBD1 (6 bases). The germline V gene has CDR1 SEHNR and CDR2 FQNEAQ (reference sequence). The CDR3 extends over 15 amino acids. V lost 5 bases and J 4 bases, leaving 17 bases between the germline ends. CDR3 nucleotides: TGTGCCAGCAGCCCACTTCGAGTAGGGGGAGAGACCCAGTACTTC. This sequence encodes CASSPLRVGGETQYF.

J is TRBJ1-1 and V is TRBV19, with 10 bases identical to TRBD1. CDR3 length: 16 residues. The ends lost 7 bases at V and 1 base at J; junction bases unmatched: 9. Germline V gives CDR1 LNHDA, CDR2 SQIVND (reference sequence). The CDR3 region is CASTLWGDRGNTEAFF. For the CDR3, the DNA is TGTGCCAGTACCCTATGGGGGGACAGGGGGAACACTGAAGCTTTCTTT.

V and J are TRBV15 and TRBJ2-7; D not certain. V was shortened by 0 bases and J by 4 bases, with 13 bases between the two germline ends. This CDR3 has 15 residues. The germline CDR1 and CDR2 sequences are LNHNV and YYDKDF (reference sequence). In DNA, the CDR3 is TGTGCCACCAGCAGAGATCACGGGTTCGTGTACGAGCAGTACTTC. Translated, it gives CATSRDHGFVYEQYF. Together with reference TRBV15 and TRBJ2-7, the CDR3 gives the full variable domain: DAMVIQNPRYQVTQFGKPVTLSCSQTLNHNVMYWYQQKSSQAPKLLFHYYDKDFNNEADTPDNFQSRRPNTSFCFLDIRSPGLGDTAMYLCATSRDHGFVYEQYFGPGTRLTVT.

The V and J genes are TRBV11-2 and TRBJ1-6; D might be TRBD1 (5 bases). Trimming stripped 5 bases from V and 3 bases from J, with 14 bases between. The CDR3 runs to 16 residues. Germline lookup yields CDR1 SGHAT and CDR2 FQNNGV. The CDR3 bases are TGTGCCAGCAGCGGTCGGGGACTGAACTATAATTCACCCCTCCACTTT. Protein: CASSGRGLNYNSPLHF.

V and J are TRBV23-1 and TRBJ1-5, with 7 bases lining up with TRBD1. TRBV23-1 is sorted into the ORF group, with uncertain function. V lost 2 bases to trimming and J lost 3 bases; unmatched junction nucleotides: 10. This CDR3 contains 17 residues. The CDR3 here is CASSQTEKGGLNQPQHF. The DNA of the CDR3 is TGCGCCAGCAGTCAAACGGAGAAAGGGGGCCTCAATCAGCCCCAGCATTTT.

This chain links TRBV15 with TRBJ2-1; perhaps TRBD1 as D (6 bases). CDR3 length: 14 amino acids. The germline V and J ends were trimmed by 1 base and 9 bases, with 13 bases remaining between them. Germline V gene data show CDR1 as LNHNV and CDR2 as YYDKDF (reference sequence). Here the CDR3 DNA reads TGTGCCACCAGCAGAGGACAGGTCATAGGTGAGCAGTTCTTC. Translating gives CATSRGQVIGEQFF.